A single TCR beta chain is shown here with its context. As yet, its antigen is unknown. CDR3 length: 16 amino acids. J gave up 3 bases and V 3 bases, and 11 bases lay outside the gene matches. Germline V gene sequence: CDR1 SGHAT, CDR2 FQNNGV. Extraction and reverse transcription of RNA yielded cDNA as the sequencing template. TCRdb keeps only in-frame clones here, not all; method: immunoSEQ multiplex PCR. The sample comprises about 150,000 clones, 85% to 90% of which are singletons, and about 14% rests with the top ten. PBMCs yielded sorted CD4+ and CD8+ T cells. The data were taken from a study of CD8+ T cells in alopecia areata. Study observations and caveats: Tissue-resident alphabeta T cells belonging to normal skin likewise get sequenced within scalp specimens.

The input for sequencing was CD8+ T cells sorted from blood, taken at week 0. The rearrangement uses TRBV11-2 and TRBJ2-7; the match to TRBD1 covers 7 bases. The receptor was isolated from a human donor with alopecia areata. The CDR3 DNA follows: TGTGCCAGCAGCTTGGAGTACACTGACAGGGACTACGAGCAGTACTTC. It encodes CASSLEYTDRDYEQYF.